This T cell receptor (beta chain) derives from a study of response to subunit inactivated influenza vaccine. This clonotype was seen repeatedly, ten times or more. Its cognate antigen is unknown. TCRdb re-called the RT-PCR reads with MiXCR, one entry per CDR3 protein. The data contain more than 400,000 distinct CDR3 sequences, 9.5% to 12% of them singletons. The CDR3 is made up of 14 amino acids. V lost 1 base to trimming and J lost 2 bases, with 9 bases between them. Germline CDR1 SGHVS, CDR2 FNYEAQ. Whole-study findings and limits: Authors suggested each seasonal influenza vaccination recruits few new T cells.

The clonotype was recovered from a man in his fifties or sixties who received an inactivated influenza vaccine. The chain joins TRBV7-6 to TRBJ2-7, with TRBD2 as a possible D gene (6 bases). Here the sequenced sample was PBMCs from blood, taken around seven weeks after vaccination. The CDR3 is CASSLGDFTYEQYF. In DNA form, the CDR3 reads TGTGCCAGCAGCTTAGGGGACTTTACCTACGAGCAGTACTTC.